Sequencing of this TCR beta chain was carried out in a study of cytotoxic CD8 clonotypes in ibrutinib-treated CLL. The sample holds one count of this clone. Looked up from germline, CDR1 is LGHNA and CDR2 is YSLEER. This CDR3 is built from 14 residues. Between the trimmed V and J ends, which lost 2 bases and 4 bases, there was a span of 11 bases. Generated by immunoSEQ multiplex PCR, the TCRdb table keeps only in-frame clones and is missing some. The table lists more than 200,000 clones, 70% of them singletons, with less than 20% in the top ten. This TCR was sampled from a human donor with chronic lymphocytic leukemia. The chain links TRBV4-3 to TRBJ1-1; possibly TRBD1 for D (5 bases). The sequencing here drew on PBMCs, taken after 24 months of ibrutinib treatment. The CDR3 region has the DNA TGCGCCAGCAGCCAACGAACCGGGGGCACTGAAGCTTTCTTT. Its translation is CASSQRTGGTEAFF.